The 7 T cell receptor beta chains below come from one sample, sequenced in a study. TCRdb processed the 5' RACE reads anew with MiXCR; each CDR3 protein has one entry. The data hold roughly 60,000 distinct CDR3 sequences, with approximately 26% observed a single time. Treg sorting used a CD4+CD25+CD127-/low gate. Sequencing was performed on tumor-infiltrating Tregs sorted from the breast tumor. The source of these receptors is a female donor with breast cancer.

J is TRBJ1-1 and V is TRBV6-5; D call uncertain. Germline CDR1 and CDR2: MNHEY and SVGAGI. The CDR3 is 13 amino acids. The V gene lost 5 bases and the J gene lost 5 bases, with 12 bases spanning the gap. CDR3 residues: CASSISVGTEAFF. CDR3 DNA: TGTGCCAGCAGTATCTCGGTTGGTACTGAAGCTTTCTTT.

Notes on this clonotype: A junction boundary mismatches the germline segment, possibly from a read error. The V and J genes are TRBV12-3 or TRBV12-4 and TRBJ2-7, with TRBD2 matching 8 bases. CDR3 length: 16 residues. CDR3 loop: CASGLWSGGITYEQYF. CDR3 in DNA: TGTGCCAGCGGTTTATGGAGCGGGGGAATAACCTACGAGCAGTACTTC.

This clonotype was counted between two and nine times. The chain uses TRBV12-3 or TRBV12-4 and TRBJ1-1; TRBD1 aligns across 7 bases. J gave up 2 bases and V 6 bases, and 3 bases lay outside the gene matches. CDR3 length: 13 amino acids. The CDR3 is CASRYRGNTEAFF. The CDR3 DNA sequence: TGTGCCAGCAGATACAGGGGAAACACTGAAGCTTTCTTT.

This clonotype was detected a few times. The gene calls are TRBV2 and TRBJ1-6; no clear D gene. The CDR3 is made up of 13 amino acids. V lost 1 base, J lost 10 bases, and 8 bases lay in between. Germline CDR1 is SNHLY and CDR2 is FYNNEI. The CDR3 reads CASSEEGGSPLHF. CDR3 nucleotides: TGTGCCAGCAGTGAAGAGGGTGGGTCACCCCTCCACTTT. The full variable domain, completed using reference TRBV2 and TRBJ1-6, is EPEVTQTPSHQVTQMGQEVILRCVPISNHLYFYWYRQILGQKVEFLVSFYNNEISEKSEIFDDQFSVERPDGSNFTLKIRSTKLEDSAMYFCASSEEGGSPLHFGNGTRLTVT.

The chain carries TRBV6-2 or TRBV6-3 and TRBJ1-2, with TRBD1 as a possible D gene (5 bases). Germline V gene sequence: CDR1 MNHEY, CDR2 SVGEGT. This CDR3 comprises 15 residues. Trimming cost V 6 bases and J 2 bases, with 16 bases left between them. The CDR3: CASSRGTLGNYGYTF. The CDR3 DNA follows: TGTGCCAGCAGCCGCGGGACCCTTGGAAACTATGGCTACACCTTC.

This clonotype appeared a few times. The chain couples TRBV6-1 to TRBJ2-2; a weak D match, TRBD2 (5 bases). V was clipped by 1 base and J by 3 bases, with 6 bases between them. CDR3 length equals 14 residues. Germline CDR1 reads MNHNS; CDR2 reads SASEGT. This CDR3 is CASSEGSDTGELFF. CDR3 nucleotide sequence: TGTGCCAGCAGTGAAGGTAGCGACACCGGGGAGCTGTTTTTT.

Comments on this clonotype: Lacking the conserved final phenylalanine or tryptophan, this CDR3 likely reflects a read error. It is unclear where the CDR3 begins or ends on the DNA, so no DNA is shown, and the CDR3 is as TCRdb lists it. The chain is built from TRBV20-1 and TRBJ2-7. In germline, CDR1 is DFQATT, CDR2 SNEGSKA (reference sequence). The CDR3 spans 8 residues, counting both ends. Here the CDR3 reads CSARKPTR.